Included here is one T cell receptor beta chain sequence, with context. This sample is drawn from a study of brain T cells in children with intractable seizures. Germline V gives CDR1 SGHTA, CDR2 FQGTGA. The trim removed 11 bases at V and 0 bases at J, leaving 9 bases unmatched. The CDR3 is 14 amino acids. The table came from immunoSEQ multiplex PCR; TCRdb's copy has only in-frame clones and leaves some out. The table includes approximately 110,000 clones, roughly 94% detected once. Sample: peripheral blood, taken at surgery. This receptor was taken from a boy under two years old with hemimegalencephaly and intractable seizures. This chain links TRBV7-3 with TRBJ2-7, with 8 bases identical to TRBD2. CDR3 loop: CAGSRTSGSYEQYF. The CDR3 DNA reads TGTGCCGGATCAAGAACTAGCGGCTCCTACGAGCAGTACTTC.